The entry that follows covers one TCR beta chain sequence. The sample is drawn from a study of blood T cell repertoires in COVID-19. Background on the study: PBMCs, B-cell-depleted T cells, or T cells were the source of the cDNA or gDNA that made up the material.

Clones were read by immunoSEQ multiplex PCR, and TCRdb kept only the in-frame ones, dropping some. The table records roughly 150,000 clones, around 89% of them present only once. Material: peripheral blood. The receptor was derived from a human donor in a cohort sampled during active COVID-19.

The CDR3 nucleotides read TGTGCCAGCTCACCTACAGGGTTCGACACTGAAGCTTTCTTT. It translates to CASSPTGFDTEAFF. The chain couples TRBV18 to TRBJ1-1, with a tentative D call TRBD1 (6 bases). This CDR3 has 14 amino acids. Germline CDR1 KGHSH, CDR2 LQKENI. Trimming cost V 3 bases and J 3 bases, with 11 bases left between them.